This TCR beta chain comes out of a study of cytomegalovirus exposure and HLA in healthy donors. With respect to this clone: Different DNA sequences within this sample yield the same CDR3.

Vbeta (60) and Jbeta (13) primers were used in the PCR. Using immunoSEQ multiplex PCR, the repertoire was profiled, and TCRdb retains in-frame clones only, with some absent. The sample lists over 95,000 clones, roughly 69% seen once, with approximately 2% in the top ten. This CDR3 spans 14 amino acids. Germline CDR1 MGHRA, CDR2 YSYEKL. V lost 0 bases to trimming and J lost 9 bases, with 9 bases between them. The receptor's source is a human donor in good health. Specimen: PBMCs. The chain has TRBV4-1 and TRBJ1-6; D unclear. The CDR3 reads CASSQDRGSSPLHF. In DNA form, the CDR3 reads TGCGCCAGCAGCCAAGATCGGGGTTCTTCACCCCTCCACTTT.